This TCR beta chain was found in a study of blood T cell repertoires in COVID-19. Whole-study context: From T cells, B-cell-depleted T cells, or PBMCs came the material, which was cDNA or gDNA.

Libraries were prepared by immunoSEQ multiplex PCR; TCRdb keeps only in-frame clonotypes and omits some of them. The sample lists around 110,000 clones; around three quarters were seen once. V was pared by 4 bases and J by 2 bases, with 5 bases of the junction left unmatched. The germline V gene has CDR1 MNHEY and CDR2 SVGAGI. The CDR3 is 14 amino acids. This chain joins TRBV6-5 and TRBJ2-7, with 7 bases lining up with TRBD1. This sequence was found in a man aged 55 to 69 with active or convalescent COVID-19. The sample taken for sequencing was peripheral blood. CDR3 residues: CASSFSTGTYEQYF. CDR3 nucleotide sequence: TGTGCCAGCAGTTTCTCGACAGGGACCTACGAGCAGTACTTC.